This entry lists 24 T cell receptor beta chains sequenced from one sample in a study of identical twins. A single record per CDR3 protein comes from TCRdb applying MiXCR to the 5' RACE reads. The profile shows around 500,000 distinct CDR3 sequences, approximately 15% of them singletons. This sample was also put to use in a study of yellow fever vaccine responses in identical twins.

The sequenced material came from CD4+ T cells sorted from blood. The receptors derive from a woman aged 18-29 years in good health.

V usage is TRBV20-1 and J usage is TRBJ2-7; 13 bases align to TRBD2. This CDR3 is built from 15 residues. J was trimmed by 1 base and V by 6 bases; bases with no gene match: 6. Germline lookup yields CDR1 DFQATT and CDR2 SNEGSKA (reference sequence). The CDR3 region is CSAKGTSGKSYEQYF. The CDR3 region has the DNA TGCAGTGCAAAGGGGACTAGCGGGAAATCCTACGAGCAGTACTTC.

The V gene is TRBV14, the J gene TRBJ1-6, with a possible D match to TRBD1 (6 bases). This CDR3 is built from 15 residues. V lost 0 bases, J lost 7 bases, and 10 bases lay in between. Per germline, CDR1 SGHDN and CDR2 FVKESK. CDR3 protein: CASSQDTGSNSPLHF. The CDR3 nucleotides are TGTGCCAGCAGCCAAGATACAGGGAGCAATTCACCCCTCCACTTT.

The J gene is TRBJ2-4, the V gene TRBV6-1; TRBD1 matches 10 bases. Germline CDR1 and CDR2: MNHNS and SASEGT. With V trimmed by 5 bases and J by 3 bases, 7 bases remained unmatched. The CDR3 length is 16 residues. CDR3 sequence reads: CASSTRRDRGKNIQYF. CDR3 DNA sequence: TGTGCCAGCAGTACCCGGCGGGACAGGGGCAAAAACATTCAGTACTTC.

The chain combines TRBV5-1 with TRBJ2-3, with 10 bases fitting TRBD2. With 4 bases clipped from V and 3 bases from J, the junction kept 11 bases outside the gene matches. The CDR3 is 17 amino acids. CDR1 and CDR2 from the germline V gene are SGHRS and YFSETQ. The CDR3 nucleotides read TGCGCCAGCAGCCCCCTAGCGGGAGCCTTGGGGACAGATACGCAGTATTTT. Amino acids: CASSPLAGALGTDTQYF.

DNA for the CDR3: TGTGCCAGTAACCTCAGGGCTAGCAATCAGCCCCAGCATTTT. It yields the protein CASNLRASNQPQHF. The chain links TRBV19 to TRBJ1-5; D is perhaps TRBD1 (5 bases). The length of the CDR3 is 14 residues. Trimming cost V 7 bases and J 0 bases, with 10 bases left between them. From germline, CDR1 is LNHDA and CDR2 SQIVND (reference sequence).

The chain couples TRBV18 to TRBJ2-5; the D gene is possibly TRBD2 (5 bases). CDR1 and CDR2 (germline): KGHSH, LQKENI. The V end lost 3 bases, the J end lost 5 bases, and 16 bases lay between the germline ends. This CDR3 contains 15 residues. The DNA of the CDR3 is TGTGCCAGCTCACCGCCTCGGACTGGACGGGAGACCCAGTACTTC. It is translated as CASSPPRTGRETQYF.

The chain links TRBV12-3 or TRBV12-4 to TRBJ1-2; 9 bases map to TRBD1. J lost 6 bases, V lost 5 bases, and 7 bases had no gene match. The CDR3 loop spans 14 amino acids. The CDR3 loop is CASSPTGQGHGYTF. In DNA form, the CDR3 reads TGTGCCAGCAGTCCCACGGGACAGGGTCATGGCTACACCTTC.

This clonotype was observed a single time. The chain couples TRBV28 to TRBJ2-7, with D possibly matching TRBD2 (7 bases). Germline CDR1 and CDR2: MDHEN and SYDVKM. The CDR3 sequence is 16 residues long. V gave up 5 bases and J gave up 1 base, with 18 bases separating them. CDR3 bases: TGTGCCAGCAGTCAAACCGGGAGGAGGGGGTCCTACGAGCAGTACTTC. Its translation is CASSQTGRRGSYEQYF.

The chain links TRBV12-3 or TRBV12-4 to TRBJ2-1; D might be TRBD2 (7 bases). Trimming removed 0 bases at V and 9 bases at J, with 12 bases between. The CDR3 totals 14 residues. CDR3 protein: CASSLAKGGGEQFF. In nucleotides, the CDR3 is TGTGCCAGCAGTTTAGCGAAGGGGGGGGGTGAGCAGTTCTTC.

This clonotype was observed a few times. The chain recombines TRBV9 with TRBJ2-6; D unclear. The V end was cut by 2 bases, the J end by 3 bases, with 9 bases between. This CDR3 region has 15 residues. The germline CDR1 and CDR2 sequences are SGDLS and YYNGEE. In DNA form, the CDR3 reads TGTGCCAGCAGCGTTAATTCCTATGGGGCCAACGTCCTGACTTTC. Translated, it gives CASSVNSYGANVLTF.

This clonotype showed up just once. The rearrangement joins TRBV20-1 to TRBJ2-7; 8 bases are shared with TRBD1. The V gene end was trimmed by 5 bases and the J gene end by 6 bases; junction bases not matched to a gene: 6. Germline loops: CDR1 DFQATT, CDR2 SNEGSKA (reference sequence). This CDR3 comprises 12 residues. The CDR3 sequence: CSAGQGDSEQYF. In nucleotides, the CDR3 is TGCAGTGCTGGACAGGGTGATAGCGAGCAGTACTTC.

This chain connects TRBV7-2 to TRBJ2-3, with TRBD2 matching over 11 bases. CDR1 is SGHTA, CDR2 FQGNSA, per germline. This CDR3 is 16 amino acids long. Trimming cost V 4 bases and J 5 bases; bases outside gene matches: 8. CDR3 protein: CASSSVAGGRGDTQYF. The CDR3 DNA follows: TGTGCCAGCAGCTCCGTAGCGGGAGGGCGGGGAGATACGCAGTATTTT.

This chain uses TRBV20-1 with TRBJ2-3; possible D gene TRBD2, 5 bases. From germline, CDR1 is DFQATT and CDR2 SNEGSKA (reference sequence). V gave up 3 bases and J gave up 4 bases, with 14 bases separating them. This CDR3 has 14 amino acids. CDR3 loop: CSASLSTRSDTQYF. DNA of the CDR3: TGCAGTGCTAGTCTCTCTACTAGGTCAGATACGCAGTATTTT.

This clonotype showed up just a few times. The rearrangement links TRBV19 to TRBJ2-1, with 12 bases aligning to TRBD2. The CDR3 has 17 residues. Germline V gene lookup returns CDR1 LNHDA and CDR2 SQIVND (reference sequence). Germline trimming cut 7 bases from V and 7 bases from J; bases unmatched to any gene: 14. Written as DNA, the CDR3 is TGTGCCAGTACCCCAAGGCTAGCGGGAGGGCTCGTTAATGAGCAGTTCTTC. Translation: CASTPRLAGGLVNEQFF.

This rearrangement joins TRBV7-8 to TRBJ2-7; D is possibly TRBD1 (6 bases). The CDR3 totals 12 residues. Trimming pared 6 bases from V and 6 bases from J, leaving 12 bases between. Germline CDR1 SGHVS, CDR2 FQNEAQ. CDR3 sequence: CASRSGESEQYF. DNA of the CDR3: TGTGCCAGCAGATCAGGGGAATCCGAGCAGTACTTC.

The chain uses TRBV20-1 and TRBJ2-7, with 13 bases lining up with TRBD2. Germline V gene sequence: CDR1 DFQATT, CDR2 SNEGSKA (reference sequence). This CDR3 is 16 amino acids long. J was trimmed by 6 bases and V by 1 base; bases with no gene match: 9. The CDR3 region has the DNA TGCAGTGCTAGAGCACTAGCGGGAGGGCCGATCGGCGAGCAGTACTTC. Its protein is CSARALAGGPIGEQYF.

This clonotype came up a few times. CDR3 region: CSAGPGLLNYEQYF. CDR3 DNA sequence: TGCAGTGCTGGGCCCGGCCTCCTTAACTACGAGCAGTACTTC. This rearrangement joins TRBV20-1 to TRBJ2-7; D is unresolved. Per germline, CDR1 DFQATT and CDR2 SNEGSKA (reference sequence). The CDR3 is 14 amino acids. The ends were cut back, 5 bases at V and 3 bases at J, with 17 bases in the middle.

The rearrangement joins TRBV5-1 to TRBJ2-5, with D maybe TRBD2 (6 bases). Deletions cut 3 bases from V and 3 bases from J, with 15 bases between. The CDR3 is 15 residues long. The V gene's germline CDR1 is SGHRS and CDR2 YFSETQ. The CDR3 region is CASSSTLRREETQYF. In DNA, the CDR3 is TGCGCCAGCAGCTCCACCCTTAGGAGGGAAGAGACCCAGTACTTC.

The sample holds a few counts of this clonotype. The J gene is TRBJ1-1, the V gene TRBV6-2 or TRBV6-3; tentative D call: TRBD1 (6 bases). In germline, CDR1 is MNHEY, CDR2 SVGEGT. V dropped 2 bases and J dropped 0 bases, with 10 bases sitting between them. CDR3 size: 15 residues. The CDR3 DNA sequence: TGTGCCAGCAGTTACAGGCGGACAGTGAACACTGAAGCTTTCTTT. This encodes CASSYRRTVNTEAFF.

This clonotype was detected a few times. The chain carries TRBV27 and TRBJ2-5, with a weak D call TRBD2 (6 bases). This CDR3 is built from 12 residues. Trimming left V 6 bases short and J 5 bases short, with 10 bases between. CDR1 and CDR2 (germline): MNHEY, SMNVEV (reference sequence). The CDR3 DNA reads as TGTGCCAGCAGACCAGGGAGGGAGACCCAGTACTTC. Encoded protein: CASRPGRETQYF.

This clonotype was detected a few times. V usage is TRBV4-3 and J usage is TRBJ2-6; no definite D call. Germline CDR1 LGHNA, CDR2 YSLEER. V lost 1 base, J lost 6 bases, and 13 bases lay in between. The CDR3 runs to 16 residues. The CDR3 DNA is TGCGCCAGCAGCCAAGCTTATGGTCTTTTGGCCAACGTCCTGACTTTC. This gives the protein CASSQAYGLLANVLTF.

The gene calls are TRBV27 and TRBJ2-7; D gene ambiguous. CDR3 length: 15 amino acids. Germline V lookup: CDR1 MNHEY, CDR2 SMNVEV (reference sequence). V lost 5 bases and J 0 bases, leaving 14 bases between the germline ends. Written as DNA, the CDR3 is TGTGCCAGCAGTCCCAACTTAAAAAGCTCCTACGAGCAGTACTTC. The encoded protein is CASSPNLKSSYEQYF.

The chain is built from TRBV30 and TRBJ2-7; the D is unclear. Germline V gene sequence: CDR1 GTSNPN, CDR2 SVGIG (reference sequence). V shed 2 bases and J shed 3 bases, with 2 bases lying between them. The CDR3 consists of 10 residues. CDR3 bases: TGTGCCTGGAGTAACTACGAGCAGTACTTC. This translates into CAWSNYEQYF.

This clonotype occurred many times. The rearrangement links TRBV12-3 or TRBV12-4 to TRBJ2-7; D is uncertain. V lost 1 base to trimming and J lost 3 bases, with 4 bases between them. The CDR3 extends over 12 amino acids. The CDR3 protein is CASSLVVYEQYF. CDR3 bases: TGTGCCAGCAGTTTAGTCGTCTACGAGCAGTACTTC.